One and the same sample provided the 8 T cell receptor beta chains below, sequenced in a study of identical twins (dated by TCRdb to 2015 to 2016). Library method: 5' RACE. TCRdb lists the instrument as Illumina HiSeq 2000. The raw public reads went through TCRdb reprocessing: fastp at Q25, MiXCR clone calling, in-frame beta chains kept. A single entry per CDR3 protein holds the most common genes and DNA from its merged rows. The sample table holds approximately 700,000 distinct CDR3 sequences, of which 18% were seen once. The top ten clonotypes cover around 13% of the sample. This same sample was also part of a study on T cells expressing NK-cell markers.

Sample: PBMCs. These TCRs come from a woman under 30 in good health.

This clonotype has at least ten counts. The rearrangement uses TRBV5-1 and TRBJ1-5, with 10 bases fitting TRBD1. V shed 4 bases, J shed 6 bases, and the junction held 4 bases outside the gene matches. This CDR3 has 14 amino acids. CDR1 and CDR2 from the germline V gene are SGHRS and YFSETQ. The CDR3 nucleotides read TGCGCCAGCAGCCCGGGACAGGGGATTCAGCCCCAGCATTTT. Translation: CASSPGQGIQPQHF.

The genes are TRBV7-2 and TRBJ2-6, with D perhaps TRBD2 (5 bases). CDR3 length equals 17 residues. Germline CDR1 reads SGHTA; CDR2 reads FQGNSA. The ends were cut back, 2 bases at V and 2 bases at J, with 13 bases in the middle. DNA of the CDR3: TGTGCCAGCAGCTTAATGGCAGTGGGAGCTGGGGCCAACGTCCTGACTTTC. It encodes CASSLMAVGAGANVLTF.

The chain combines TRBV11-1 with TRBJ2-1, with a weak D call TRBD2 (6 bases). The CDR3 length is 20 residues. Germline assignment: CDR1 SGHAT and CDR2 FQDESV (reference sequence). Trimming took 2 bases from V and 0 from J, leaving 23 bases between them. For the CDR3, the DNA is TGTGCCAGCAGCTTAATTGGGGGGAAAGATGGGATATACTCCTACAATGAGCAGTTCTTC. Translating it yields CASSLIGGKDGIYSYNEQFF.

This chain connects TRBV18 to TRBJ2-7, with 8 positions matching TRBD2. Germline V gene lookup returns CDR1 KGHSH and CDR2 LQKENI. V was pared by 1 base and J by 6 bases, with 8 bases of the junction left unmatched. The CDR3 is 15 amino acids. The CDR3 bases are TGTGCCAGCTCACCACTCGGGCTAGCGGGTGGCGAGCAGTACTTC. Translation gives CASSPLGLAGGEQYF.

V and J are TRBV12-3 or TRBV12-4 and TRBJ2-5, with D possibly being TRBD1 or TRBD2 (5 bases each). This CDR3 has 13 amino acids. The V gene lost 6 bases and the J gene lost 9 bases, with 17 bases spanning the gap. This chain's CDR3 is CASSKGTFYAQYF. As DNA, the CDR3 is TGTGCCAGCAGCAAGGGGACCTTTTACGCCCAGTACTTC.

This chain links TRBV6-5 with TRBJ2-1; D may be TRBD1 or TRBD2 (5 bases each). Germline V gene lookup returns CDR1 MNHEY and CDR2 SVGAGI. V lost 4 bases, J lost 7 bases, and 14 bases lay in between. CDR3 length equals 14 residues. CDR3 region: CASSSFRDENEQFF. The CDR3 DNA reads TGTGCCAGCAGTTCCTTCCGGGACGAAAATGAGCAGTTCTTC.

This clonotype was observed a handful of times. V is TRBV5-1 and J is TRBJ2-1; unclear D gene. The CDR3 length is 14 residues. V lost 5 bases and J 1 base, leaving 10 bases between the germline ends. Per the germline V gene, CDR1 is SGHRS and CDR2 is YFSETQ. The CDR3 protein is CASRWGVSYNEQFF. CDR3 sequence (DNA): TGCGCCAGCAGGTGGGGTGTATCCTACAATGAGCAGTTCTTC.

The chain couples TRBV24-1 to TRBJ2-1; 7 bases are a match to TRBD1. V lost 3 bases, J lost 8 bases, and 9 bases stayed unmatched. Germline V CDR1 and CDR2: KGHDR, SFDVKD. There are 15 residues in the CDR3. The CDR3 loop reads CATSDAQTGDDEQFF. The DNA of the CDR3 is TGTGCCACCAGTGATGCACAAACAGGGGACGATGAGCAGTTCTTC.